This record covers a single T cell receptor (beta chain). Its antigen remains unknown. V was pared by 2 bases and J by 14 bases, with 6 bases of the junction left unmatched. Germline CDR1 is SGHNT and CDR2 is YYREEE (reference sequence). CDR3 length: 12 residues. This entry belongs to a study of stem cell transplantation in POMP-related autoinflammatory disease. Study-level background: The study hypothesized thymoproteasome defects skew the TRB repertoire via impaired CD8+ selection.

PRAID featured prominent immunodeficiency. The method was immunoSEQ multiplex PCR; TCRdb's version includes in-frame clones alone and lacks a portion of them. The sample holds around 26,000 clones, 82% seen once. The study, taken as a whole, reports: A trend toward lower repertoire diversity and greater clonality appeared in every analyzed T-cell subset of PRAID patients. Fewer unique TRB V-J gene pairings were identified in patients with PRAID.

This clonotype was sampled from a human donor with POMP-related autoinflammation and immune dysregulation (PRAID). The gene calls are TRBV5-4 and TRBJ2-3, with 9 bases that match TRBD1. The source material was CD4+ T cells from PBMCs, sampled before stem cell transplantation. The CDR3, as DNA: TGTGCCAGCAGCTTCCACAGGGGGCTTTGGTATTTT. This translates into CASSFHRGLWYF. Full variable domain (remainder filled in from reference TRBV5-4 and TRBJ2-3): ETGVTQSPTHLIKTRGQQVTLRCSSQSGHNTVSWYQQALGQGPQFIFQYYREEENGRGNFPPRFSGLQFPNYSSELNVNALELDDSALYLCASSFHRGLWYFGPGTRLTVL.